A single sample is the source of the 16 T cell receptor beta chains below, sequenced in a study of cytomegalovirus exposure and HLA in healthy donors (dated by TCRdb to about 2017). Library construction relied on the immunoSEQ multiplex PCR assay. A mixture of 60 forward primers for TCR Vbeta segments and 13 reverse primers for TCR Jbeta segments was used in the multiplex PCR. Drawn from immuneACCESS, this table holds only the in-frame rearrangements with V and J called that TCRdb kept. Clones are partly lost; checked studies trace under half to an unresolved V gene and leave the rest unexplained. The sample yields roughly 99,000 clones; roughly three quarters were counted once. The ten largest clones capture about 2% of the sample. Sequenced sample: PBMCs. These receptors originate from a man between 18 and 29 years old in good health and CMV-seronegative.

The rearrangement uses TRBV9 and TRBJ2-7, with TRBD1 identical over 9 bases. CDR3 length equals 17 residues. Germline CDR1 reads SGDLS; CDR2 reads YYNGEE. With V trimmed by 2 bases and J by 5 bases, 14 bases remained unmatched. The CDR3 DNA reads as TGTGCCAGCAGCGTCGACCCCGGTGGGACAGGGCGGCACGAGCAGTACTTC. It translates to CASSVDPGGTGRHEQYF.

This clone was detected a few times. The DNA of the CDR3 is TGTGCCAGCAGCTTAGGGACAGCGAACACTGAAGCTTTCTTT. This encodes CASSLGTANTEAFF. The chain uses TRBV7-2 and TRBJ1-1, with a tentative D call TRBD1 (6 bases). CDR3 size: 14 residues. Germline V lookup: CDR1 SGHTA, CDR2 FQGNSA. V was shortened by 1 base and J by 1 base, with 7 bases between the two germline ends.

The chain couples TRBV5-1 to TRBJ2-5; TRBD2 agrees at 8 bases. Per the germline V gene, CDR1 is SGHRS and CDR2 is YFSETQ. The CDR3 extends over 16 amino acids. Trimming took 0 bases from V and 3 from J; bases not matched to a gene: 7. In DNA, the CDR3 is TGCGCCAGCAGCTTGGTGGTTGCGGGGGGCAAAGAGACCCAGTACTTC. It is translated as CASSLVVAGGKETQYF.

The gene calls are TRBV19 and TRBJ1-5, with a tentative D call TRBD1 (6 bases). Trimming stripped 7 bases from V and 1 base from J, with 14 bases between. The CDR3 runs 15 residues. In germline, CDR1 is LNHDA, CDR2 SQIVND (reference sequence). The CDR3 region has the DNA TGTGCCAGTAAGCCCCGGCAGGGGAGCAATCAGCCCCAGCATTTT. Its protein is CASKPRQGSNQPQHF.

The V and J genes are TRBV7-6 and TRBJ2-3; 7 nucleotides agree with TRBD1. Germline V gene sequence: CDR1 SGHVS, CDR2 FNYEAQ. This CDR3 has 17 residues. Trimming took 6 bases from V and 0 from J; bases not matched to a gene: 12. The CDR3 region is CASSPSQGYSSTDTQYF. The DNA for the CDR3 is TGTGCCAGCAGTCCATCACAGGGGTACTCTAGCACAGATACGCAGTATTTT.

This clone was detected only once. The genes are TRBV19 and TRBJ1-1; D is unresolved. The germline V gene encodes CDR1 LNHDA and CDR2 SQIVND (reference sequence). Trimming took off 0 bases at V and 4 bases at J, with 3 bases between the two ends. The CDR3 runs 12 residues. CDR3 DNA: TGTGCCAGTAGTATAGAGAGCACTGAAGCTTTCTTT. It codes for CASSIESTEAFF.

V gene TRBV5-4 combines with J gene TRBJ1-5; 7 bases align to TRBD1. Germline V lookup: CDR1 SGHNT, CDR2 YYREEE (reference sequence). The CDR3 loop spans 13 amino acids. Trimming cost V 3 bases and J 5 bases; bases outside gene matches: 2. CDR3 sequence (DNA): TGTGCCAGCAGCTACGGGACAGATCAGCCCCAGCATTTT. Its protein product is CASSYGTDQPQHF.

This clone was seen more than once but under ten times. The chain links TRBV27 to TRBJ2-7; 11 bases line up with TRBD2. After removal of 5 bases from V and 4 bases from J, the junction contained 10 bases not matched to a gene. Germline loops: CDR1 MNHEY, CDR2 SMNVEV (reference sequence). This CDR3 is built from 16 residues. The CDR3 DNA follows: TGTGCCAGCAGTCCCCTGGGGCTAGCGGGGGGTTACGAGCAGTACTTC. Encoded protein: CASSPLGLAGGYEQYF.

The V gene is TRBV6-1, the J gene TRBJ1-5, with D perhaps matching TRBD1 (5 bases). The CDR3 length is 13 residues. Germline lookup yields CDR1 MNHNS and CDR2 SASEGT. V gave up 7 bases and J gave up 3 bases, with 10 bases separating them. The CDR3 nucleotides are TGTGCCAGCAAGTGGGGGGTCAATCAGCCCCAGCATTTT. Translated: CASKWGVNQPQHF.

J is TRBJ2-7 and V is TRBV5-1; 7 bases line up with TRBD1. Trimming took 6 bases from V and 5 from J; bases not matched to a gene: 14. Germline V gives CDR1 SGHRS, CDR2 YFSETQ. The CDR3 is made up of 15 amino acids. The CDR3 is CASTNSGGVWDEQYF. The DNA for the CDR3 is TGCGCCAGCACAAATTCAGGGGGAGTATGGGACGAGCAGTACTTC.

The chain links TRBV19 to TRBJ2-3, with 10 nucleotides matching TRBD2. Looked up from germline, CDR1 is LNHDA and CDR2 is SQIVND (reference sequence). J lost 8 bases, V lost 0 bases, and 8 bases had no gene match. The CDR3 is 16 amino acids. The CDR3 DNA reads TGTGCCAGTAGTATAGATCAAGCGGGGGGGCCCGGTACGCAGTATTTT. Its protein product is CASSIDQAGGPGTQYF.

The chain has TRBV19 and TRBJ2-7, with 8 bases aligning to TRBD2. The trim removed 7 bases at V and 2 bases at J, leaving 10 bases unmatched. The CDR3 runs 15 residues. Germline assignment: CDR1 LNHDA and CDR2 SQIVND (reference sequence). Here the CDR3 reads CASKRSGGPTYEQYF. The CDR3 DNA reads as TGTGCCAGTAAGAGGTCGGGGGGGCCCACCTACGAGCAGTACTTC.

The chain joins TRBV15 to TRBJ1-2, with D perhaps matching TRBD1 (5 bases). From germline, CDR1 is LNHNV and CDR2 YYDKDF (reference sequence). Trimming pared 2 bases from V and 4 bases from J, leaving 14 bases between. CDR3 length: 15 residues. The CDR3 region is CATSRHGGAGYGYTF. DNA of the CDR3: TGTGCCACCAGCAGACACGGCGGGGCGGGCTATGGCTACACCTTC.

The chain uses TRBV6-5 and TRBJ2-7; maybe TRBD2 (5 bases). V was pared by 6 bases and J by 0 bases, with 15 bases between. This CDR3 contains 15 residues. Germline V CDR1 and CDR2: MNHEY, SVGAGI. The CDR3 region has the DNA TGTGCCAGCAGCCCGAGCGGTACTAGCTCCTACGAGCAGTACTTC. Amino acid sequence: CASSPSGTSSYEQYF.

The chain carries TRBV5-4 and TRBJ2-1; 8 positions match TRBD2. The CDR3 totals 15 residues. Per germline, CDR1 SGHNT and CDR2 YYREEE (reference sequence). Trimming took 0 bases from V and 5 from J; bases not matched to a gene: 4. The CDR3 reads CASSLGSGGHNEQFF. CDR3 nucleotides: TGTGCCAGCAGCTTGGGCAGCGGGGGCCACAATGAGCAGTTCTTC. The full variable domain, completed using reference TRBV5-4 and TRBJ2-1, is ETGVTQSPTHLIKTRGQQVTLRCSSQSGHNTVSWYQQALGQGPQFIFQYYREEENGRGNFPPRFSGLQFPNYSSELNVNALELDDSALYLCASSLGSGGHNEQFFGPGTRLTVL.

The chain couples TRBV7-2 to TRBJ2-7; the D gene is possibly TRBD1 (6 bases). The CDR3 spans 14 residues. Germline lookup yields CDR1 SGHTA and CDR2 FQGNSA. V was pared by 4 bases and J by 2 bases, with 12 bases between. In DNA, the CDR3 is TGTGCCAGCAGCTCCAGACAGGCCACCTACGAGCAGTACTTC. Translating gives CASSSRQATYEQYF.